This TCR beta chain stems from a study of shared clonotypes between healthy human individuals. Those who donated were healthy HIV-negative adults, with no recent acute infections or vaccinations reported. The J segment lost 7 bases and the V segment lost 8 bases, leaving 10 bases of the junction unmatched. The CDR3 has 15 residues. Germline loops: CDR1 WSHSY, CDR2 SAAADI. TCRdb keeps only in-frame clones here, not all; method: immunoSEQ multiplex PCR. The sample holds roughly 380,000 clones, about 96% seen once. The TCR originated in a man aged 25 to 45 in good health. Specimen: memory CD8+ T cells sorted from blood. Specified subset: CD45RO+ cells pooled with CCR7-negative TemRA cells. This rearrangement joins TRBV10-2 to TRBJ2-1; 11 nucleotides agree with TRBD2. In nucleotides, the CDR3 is TGCGCCAGCGCCACTAGCGGGAGTAAGGTTAATGAGCAGTTCTTC. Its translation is CASATSGSKVNEQFF.